A single sample gave rise to the 21 T cell receptor beta chains below, sequenced in a study of blood T cells in healthy people across ages. A second PCR, run for about 6 to 12 cycles, used a sample-barcoded 5' primer plus a J-beta primer mix. TCRdb reprocessed the 5' RACE reads via MiXCR and lists one record per CDR3 protein. Of hundreds of thousands of distinct CDR3 sequences listed, under 45% are singletons. The source material was blood. All receptors come from a man aged 60 to 69 in good health.

This clonotype was found a few times. The chain uses TRBV20-1 and TRBJ1-2, with 8 bases aligning to TRBD1. Germline V gene data show CDR1 as DFQATT and CDR2 as SNEGSKA (reference sequence). J was trimmed by 3 bases and V by 3 bases; bases with no gene match: 9. There are 15 residues in the CDR3. The CDR3: CSASDRGGFDYGYTF. The CDR3 nucleotides are TGCAGTGCTAGCGACAGGGGAGGGTTCGACTATGGCTACACCTTC.

The chain recombines TRBV3-1 with TRBJ1-3; D uncertain. With 5 bases removed from V and 0 bases from J, the gap between germline ends came to 11 bases. CDR1 is LGHDT and CDR2 is YNNKEL in the germline V gene (reference sequence). The CDR3 runs to 15 residues. The CDR3 DNA reads as TGTGCCAGCAGCACCGTAAGGTCCTCTGGAAACACCATATATTTT. This encodes CASSTVRSSGNTIYF.

The V and J genes are TRBV11-2 and TRBJ2-6, with a possible D match to TRBD2 (5 bases). This CDR3 is 16 amino acids long. The V end lost 5 bases, the J end lost 0 bases, and 11 bases lay between the germline ends. Germline CDR1 reads SGHAT; CDR2 reads FQNNGV. Written as DNA, the CDR3 is TGTGCCAGCAGCCGGACTCTTAACTCTGGGGCCAACGTCCTGACTTTC. This sequence encodes CASSRTLNSGANVLTF.

The chain uses TRBV27 and TRBJ2-3; D uncertain. V dropped 3 bases and J dropped 1 base, with 5 bases sitting between them. This CDR3 region has 13 residues. Germline assignment: CDR1 MNHEY and CDR2 SMNVEV (reference sequence). The CDR3 nucleotides read TGTGCCAGCAGTTTTGGACGCACAGATACGCAGTATTTT. Its protein product is CASSFGRTDTQYF.

To note about this clonotype: The germline gene is not matched at one end of the junction; a read error may be the cause. The V gene is TRBV27, the J gene TRBJ2-7; D is unclear. Germline V CDR1 and CDR2: MNHEY, SMNVEV (reference sequence). The CDR3 runs 11 residues. The DNA for the CDR3 is TGTGCCAGCAGTTCCGCCTACGAGAAGTACTTC. Translating gives CASSSAYEKYF.

This chain uses TRBV6-1 with TRBJ1-1; 10 nucleotides line up with TRBD1. The trim removed 5 bases at V and 3 bases at J, leaving 12 bases unmatched. The germline gives CDR1 MNHNS, CDR2 SASEGT. The CDR3 length is 17 residues. CDR3 sequence reads: CASSQRYSGTGDTEAFF. The CDR3 coding sequence is TGTGCCAGCAGTCAACGATACTCCGGGACAGGGGACACTGAAGCTTTCTTT.

This clonotype has just a few counts. The CDR3 nucleotides are TGTGCCAGCAGTTACGCGGGGGCTGGAGGCGAGCAGTACTTC. Its protein is CASSYAGAGGEQYF. J is TRBJ2-7 and V is TRBV6-5, with D perhaps matching TRBD2 (7 bases). Trimming took 2 bases from V and 6 from J, leaving 14 bases between them. This CDR3 is built from 14 residues. Per germline, CDR1 MNHEY and CDR2 SVGAGI.

V and J are TRBV6-6 and TRBJ2-5, with 9 bases matching TRBD1. CDR3 size: 15 residues. From germline, CDR1 is MNHNY and CDR2 SVGAGI (reference sequence). V was clipped by 6 bases and J by 4 bases; unmatched bases: 9. The CDR3 protein is CASSTGDRDVETQYF. The CDR3 DNA reads as TGTGCCAGCAGCACCGGGGACAGGGACGTAGAGACCCAGTACTTC.

The rearrangement uses TRBV2 and TRBJ2-3; 16 nucleotides agree with TRBD2. CDR3 size: 13 residues. The J segment lost 8 bases and the V segment lost 9 bases, leaving 2 bases of the junction unmatched. From germline, CDR1 is SNHLY and CDR2 FYNNEI. Written as DNA, the CDR3 is TGTGCCAGGGGGACTAGCGGGGGGGCTACGCAGTATTTT. Its protein is CARGTSGGATQYF.

The chain couples TRBV5-5 to TRBJ1-6, with unresolved D. Looked up from germline, CDR1 is SGHKS and CDR2 is YYEKEE (reference sequence). V was trimmed by 4 bases and J by 0 bases, leaving 11 bases between them. The CDR3 extends over 16 amino acids. The CDR3 DNA sequence: TGTGCCAGCAGCCCAACAGAGAGCTCCTATAATTCACCCCTCCACTTT. This encodes CASSPTESSYNSPLHF.

This sequence joins TRBV7-2 and TRBJ2-3, with D possibly matching TRBD1 (6 bases). V lost 5 bases to trimming and J lost 10 bases, with 13 bases between them. The CDR3 contains 12 residues. Germline V CDR1 and CDR2: SGHTA, FQGNSA. The chain's CDR3 is CASSQGIHAQYF. As DNA, the CDR3 is TGTGCCAGCAGCCAGGGGATCCATGCGCAGTATTTT.

A single count supports this clonotype. The rearrangement links TRBV7-2 to TRBJ2-5; maybe TRBD1 (6 bases). V lost 5 bases and J 11 bases, leaving 21 bases between the germline ends. Looked up from germline, CDR1 is SGHTA and CDR2 is FQGNSA. The CDR3 runs to 14 residues. In DNA form, the CDR3 reads TGTGCCAGCAGCAAAACAGGGAAGGCCGACAAGCAGTACTTC. Its translation: CASSKTGKADKQYF.

The J gene is TRBJ2-3, the V gene TRBV28, with D perhaps TRBD2 (7 bases). The germline V gene has CDR1 MDHEN and CDR2 SYDVKM. This CDR3 has 16 residues. V lost 2 bases, J lost 3 bases, and 15 bases lay in between. The CDR3 DNA follows: TGTGCCAGCAGTTTAGTTCGCGGGGGCTTAACAGATACGCAGTATTTT. Translation: CASSLVRGGLTDTQYF.

V is TRBV4-1 and J is TRBJ2-5, with D possibly called TRBD1 or TRBD2 (5 bases each). The CDR3 is 14 amino acids. Looked up from germline, CDR1 is MGHRA and CDR2 is YSYEKL. The V end lost 9 bases, the J end lost 4 bases, and 18 bases lay between the germline ends. CDR3: CASGPGAGIETQYF. CDR3 sequence (DNA): TGCGCCAGTGGGCCCGGGGCCGGCATAGAGACCCAGTACTTC.

The genes are TRBV14 and TRBJ2-2; D unclear. V lost 0 bases to trimming and J lost 7 bases, with 12 bases between them. The CDR3 extends over 15 amino acids. Germline loops: CDR1 SGHDN, CDR2 FVKESK. CDR3 sequence: CASSQEQGRHGELFF. CDR3 nucleotide sequence: TGTGCCAGCAGCCAAGAACAAGGGCGCCACGGGGAGCTGTTTTTT.

The chain joins TRBV20-1 to TRBJ2-5; D is perhaps TRBD1 (6 bases). Trimming left V 4 bases short and J 0 bases short, with 6 bases between. This CDR3 comprises 12 residues. Looked up from germline, CDR1 is DFQATT and CDR2 is SNEGSKA (reference sequence). CDR3 sequence: CSAKGDQETQYF. The CDR3 DNA reads TGCAGTGCTAAGGGGGACCAAGAGACCCAGTACTTC.

V is TRBV3-1 and J is TRBJ2-5; D may be TRBD2 (6 bases). V was shortened by 4 bases and J by 5 bases, with 17 bases between the two germline ends. The CDR3 contains 15 residues. Germline CDR1 reads LGHDT; CDR2 reads YNNKEL (reference sequence). The CDR3 is CASSRSPRGWETQYF. CDR3 in DNA: TGTGCCAGCAGCCGTTCCCCACGGGGGTGGGAGACCCAGTACTTC.

The table lists this clonotype with many counts. The genes are TRBV20-1 and TRBJ2-7; 8 bases agree with TRBD2. The CDR3 runs to 14 residues. V shed 6 bases, J shed 2 bases, and the junction held 9 bases outside the gene matches. Germline values: CDR1 DFQATT, CDR2 SNEGSKA (reference sequence). Written as DNA, the CDR3 is TGCAGTGCACAGATCCCGGGACTAGCCTACGAGCAGTACTTC. It encodes CSAQIPGLAYEQYF.

The chain employs TRBV7-9 and TRBJ2-1, with 16 nucleotides matching TRBD2. Unmatched junction bases numbered 15, after V lost 6 bases and J lost 4 bases. Germline V gene sequence: CDR1 SEHNR, CDR2 FQNEAQ (reference sequence). The CDR3 loop spans 20 amino acids. CDR3 nucleotides: TGTGCCAGCAGGCCAGACCCGGGACTAGCGGGGGGGCAGCCTTACAATGAGCAGTTCTTC. Amino acid sequence: CASRPDPGLAGGQPYNEQFF.

This clonotype appeared once. This rearrangement joins TRBV7-2 to TRBJ2-7; D tentatively reads TRBD1 or TRBD2 (6 bases each). This CDR3 comprises 14 residues. The germline gives CDR1 SGHTA, CDR2 FQGNSA. V was pared by 1 base and J by 7 bases, with 14 bases between. The CDR3: CASSLGGANWEQYF. The CDR3 nucleotides read TGTGCCAGCAGCTTAGGGGGGGCGAACTGGGAGCAGTACTTC.

The genes are TRBV2 and TRBJ2-5, with TRBD1 as a possible D gene (7 bases). The DNA matches TRBJ2-7 better at its end, which makes the J call doubtful. This CDR3 is built from 15 residues. Per germline, CDR1 SNHLY and CDR2 FYNNEI. Here the CDR3 DNA reads TGTGCCAGCAGATACGACAGGGAGGAGACGCACGAGCAGTACTTC. This translates into CASRYDREETHEQYF.